This T cell receptor (beta chain) originates from a study of T cells in Graves' hyperthyroidism and ophthalmopathy. The CDR3 loop spans 17 amino acids. The V end was cut by 5 bases, the J end by 3 bases, with 23 bases between. Germline V gene data show CDR1 as MNHEY and CDR2 as SMNVEV (reference sequence). The source material, RNA transcripts, was used to amplify TCR beta CDR3 regions. TCR CDR3 underwent first-round RT-PCR with the HTBI primer set. TCRdb re-derived calls from the multiplex PCR reads in MiXCR, one entry per CDR3 protein. This sample has nearly 250,000 distinct CDR3 sequences, with around 26% found just once. Those patients with uncontrolled infection, other autoimmune disease, pregnancy or lactation were excluded. Diagnoses were established using clinical symptoms, serum thyroxine and TRAb, thyroid ultrasound and orbital computed tomography. Each 10 ml fresh peripheral blood draw supplied the PBMCs.

This clonotype showed up many times. Its antigen is unidentified. Study-wide findings and caveats: Blood samples included most of the expanded thyroid clonotypes exceeding 0.001.

This TCR came from a woman in her thirties or forties with Graves' ophthalmopathy. The sequenced sample consisted of blood. The V gene is TRBV27, the J gene TRBJ2-7; TRBD2 is a possible D gene (5 bases). This CDR3 reads CASSTKPLGARSYEQYF. The CDR3 coding sequence is TGTGCCAGCAGTACGAAACCTTTGGGAGCGCGAAGCTACGAGCAGTACTTC.